The 6 T cell receptor beta chains below come from one sample, sequenced in a study of cytomegalovirus exposure and HLA in healthy donors. Primers: 60 Vbeta forward and 13 Jbeta reverse. This table comes from immunoSEQ multiplex PCR, and its TCRdb copy is limited to in-frame clones, with some not included. The sample has approximately 100,000 clones; around 77% are singletons. The sample comprised PBMCs. All receptors come from a man between 35 and 55 years old in good health and CMV-seropositive.

This chain links TRBV28 with TRBJ2-7; 8 nucleotides align to TRBD1. The length of the CDR3 is 13 residues. CDR1 is MDHEN and CDR2 is SYDVKM in the germline V gene. Trimming at V came to 10 bases and at J to 6 bases, leaving 11 bases not matched to a gene. The DNA for the CDR3 is TGTGCCATCGAGACAGGGGAAAGATTCGAGCAGTACTTC. This sequence encodes CAIETGERFEQYF.

CDR3 region: CASSLSSGANVLTF. CDR3 sequence (DNA): TGTGCCAGCAGCCTTAGCTCTGGGGCCAACGTCCTGACTTTC. The rearrangement links TRBV27 to TRBJ2-6; D gene unclear. V lost 6 bases and J lost 0, with 6 bases in between. This CDR3 spans 14 amino acids. Looked up from germline, CDR1 is MNHEY and CDR2 is SMNVEV (reference sequence).

The chain carries TRBV9 and TRBJ1-2; D is possibly TRBD1 (5 bases). The germline V and J ends were trimmed by 0 bases and 1 base, with 16 bases remaining between them. There are 17 residues in the CDR3. Germline V gene lookup returns CDR1 SGDLS and CDR2 YYNGEE. This CDR3 reads CASSVATQGRDNYGYTF. Written as DNA, the CDR3 is TGTGCCAGCAGCGTAGCTACCCAGGGAAGGGATAACTATGGCTACACCTTC.

With regard to this clone: Other DNA sequences of this sample code for an identical CDR3. The chain joins TRBV7-9 to TRBJ2-3, with 7 bases that match TRBD1. Germline CDR1 is SEHNR and CDR2 is FQNEAQ (reference sequence). V shed 1 base and J 1 base; nucleotides not matched to a gene: 5. The CDR3 is 16 amino acids. In DNA, the CDR3 is TGTGCCAGCAGCTTAGGAGGTGGGACAGGCACAGATACGCAGTATTTT. Translating it yields CASSLGGGTGTDTQYF.

This chain uses TRBV27 with TRBJ2-5, with 7 positions matching TRBD2. The CDR3 runs to 14 residues. Germline V lookup: CDR1 MNHEY, CDR2 SMNVEV (reference sequence). J gave up 4 bases and V 5 bases, and 7 bases lay outside the gene matches. The CDR3 loop reads CASSPRLAAETQYF. The DNA of the CDR3 is TGTGCCAGCAGTCCCCGACTAGCCGCAGAGACCCAGTACTTC.

The chain combines TRBV5-8 with TRBJ1-2, with D possibly matching TRBD1 (6 bases). Deletions cut 1 base from V and 7 bases from J, with 14 bases between. The CDR3 is made up of 14 amino acids. The V gene's germline CDR1 is SGHTS and CDR2 YDEGEE. CDR3 nucleotide sequence: TGTGCCAGCAGCTTGACAGGGCAGGTGTTTGGCTACACCTTC. Its translation is CASSLTGQVFGYTF.